What follows are 3 T cell receptor beta chains derived from one specimen sequenced in a study of T cell changes during pregnancy in multiple sclerosis. Assay used: immunoSEQ multiplex PCR; TCRdb lists only in-frame clones, some missing. The table includes more than 60,000 clones, 91% detected once. This sample comprised peripheral blood, obtained before pregnancy. The receptors here all came from a female donor with multiple sclerosis, enrolled in a pregnancy study.

The V and J genes are TRBV9 and TRBJ2-7, with TRBD1 matching 8 bases. This CDR3 has 16 amino acids. Germline V gene lookup returns CDR1 SGDLS and CDR2 YYNGEE. The trim removed 3 bases at V and 6 bases at J, leaving 14 bases unmatched. DNA of the CDR3: TGTGCCAGCAGCGCTGCCGACAGGGGAAGTAGGTTCGAGCAGTACTTC. This sequence encodes CASSAADRGSRFEQYF.

The gene calls are TRBV27 and TRBJ2-5; TRBD2 matches at 9 bases. Trimming removed 1 base from V and 4 bases from J; junction bases left unmatched: 7. Germline V lookup: CDR1 MNHEY, CDR2 SMNVEV (reference sequence). CDR3 length: 16 residues. The CDR3 spells CASSLWRGGQGETQYF. DNA for the CDR3: TGTGCCAGCAGTTTATGGCGGGGGGGCCAGGGAGAGACCCAGTACTTC.

This clone was observed once. The chain couples TRBV5-6 to TRBJ2-3; TRBD2 agrees at 8 bases. With 3 bases clipped from V and 2 bases from J, the junction kept 11 bases outside the gene matches. The length of the CDR3 is 17 residues. CDR1 and CDR2 from the germline V gene are SGHDT and YYEEEE. The CDR3 spells CASSSEKRGRYTDTQYF. The DNA for the CDR3 is TGTGCCAGCAGCTCCGAGAAGCGGGGGAGGTACACAGATACGCAGTATTTT.